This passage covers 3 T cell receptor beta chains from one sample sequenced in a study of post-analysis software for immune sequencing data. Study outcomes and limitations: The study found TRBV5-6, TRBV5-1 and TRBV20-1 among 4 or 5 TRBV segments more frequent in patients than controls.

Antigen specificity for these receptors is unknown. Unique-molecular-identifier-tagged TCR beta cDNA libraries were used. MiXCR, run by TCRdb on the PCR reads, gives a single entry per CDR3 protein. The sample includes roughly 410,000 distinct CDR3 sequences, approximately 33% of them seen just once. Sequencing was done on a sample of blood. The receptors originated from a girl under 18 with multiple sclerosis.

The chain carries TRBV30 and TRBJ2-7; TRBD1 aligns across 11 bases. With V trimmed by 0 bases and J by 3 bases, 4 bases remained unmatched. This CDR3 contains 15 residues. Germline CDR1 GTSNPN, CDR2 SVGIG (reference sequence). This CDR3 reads CAWSVRGTGGYEQYF. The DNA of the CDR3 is TGTGCCTGGAGTGTACGTGGGACAGGGGGCTACGAGCAGTACTTC.

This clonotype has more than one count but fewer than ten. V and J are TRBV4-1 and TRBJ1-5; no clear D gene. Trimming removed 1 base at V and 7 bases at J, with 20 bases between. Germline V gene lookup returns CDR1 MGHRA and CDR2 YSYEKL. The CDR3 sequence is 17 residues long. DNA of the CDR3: TGCGCCAGCAGCCAAGGATCGGGGAGGGAAAGGAACCAGCCCCAGCATTTT. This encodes CASSQGSGRERNQPQHF.

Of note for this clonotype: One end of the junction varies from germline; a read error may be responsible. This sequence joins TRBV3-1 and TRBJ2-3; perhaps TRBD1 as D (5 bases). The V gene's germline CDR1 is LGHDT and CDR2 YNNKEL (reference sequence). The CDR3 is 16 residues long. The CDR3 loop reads CASRQVQGRRTDTQYF. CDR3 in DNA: TGTGCCAGCAGGCAAGTCCAGGGCAGGCGCACAGATACGCAGTATTTT.